These 29 T cell receptor beta chains were sequenced from one sample in a study of a mutant IDH1 vaccine in newly diagnosed glioma. Indicated time point: week 11, during vaccination. A 20-mer mutant IDH1 peptide at 300 ug was injected subcutaneously with topical imiquimod. Assay: immunoSEQ multiplex PCR; the TCRdb copy retains only in-frame clones and omits some. The sample lists roughly 130,000 clones, about 82% occurring once. The antigens of these receptors remain unknown. Specimen: PBMCs, collected from a glioma patient whose treatment included an IDH1 peptide vaccine. These receptors originate from a man aged 40-49 years with glioma.

This clone was detected a few times. J is TRBJ1-3 and V is TRBV7-8; D is unclear. The CDR3 covers 15 residues. Germline assignment: CDR1 SGHVS and CDR2 FQNEAQ. Trimming stripped 1 base from V and 0 bases from J, with 7 bases between. Here the CDR3 DNA reads TGTGCCAGCAGCTTAGGCTATGTCTCTGGAAACACCATATATTTT. Amino acids: CASSLGYVSGNTIYF.

V is TRBV7-6 and J is TRBJ2-7; D is perhaps TRBD2 (5 bases). This CDR3 region has 15 residues. Germline CDR1 SGHVS, CDR2 FNYEAQ. Trimming stripped 0 bases from V and 1 base from J, with 10 bases between. The CDR3 region is CASSLARATSYEQYF. CDR3 in DNA: TGTGCCAGCAGCTTAGCGCGGGCAACTTCCTACGAGCAGTACTTC.

V gene TRBV6-5 combines with J gene TRBJ2-7; 9 bases fit TRBD1. From germline, CDR1 is MNHEY and CDR2 SVGAGI. V lost 10 bases and J lost 3; bases outside the gene matches: 7. This CDR3 is 13 amino acids long. The CDR3 coding sequence is TGTGCCACCCGTCGACAGGGGGGCTACGAGCAGTACTTC. This sequence encodes CATRRQGGYEQYF.

This clone showed up just a few times. The chain recombines TRBV10-3 with TRBJ2-5, with 7 bases matching TRBD2. Germline V gives CDR1 ENHRY, CDR2 SYGVKD. This CDR3 has 16 amino acids. V was clipped by 6 bases and J by 5 bases; unmatched bases: 15. CDR3 nucleotide sequence: TGTGCCATCAGAAGTGCTCTAGCGGCCTTAACGGAGACCCAGTACTTC. Protein: CAIRSALAALTETQYF.

This clone was detected only a few times. The chain joins TRBV4-2 to TRBJ1-5, with a tentative D call TRBD1 (6 bases). The V end was cut by 4 bases, the J end by 5 bases, with 18 bases between. This CDR3 contains 16 residues. Germline loops: CDR1 LGHNA, CDR2 YNFKEQ. The CDR3 spells CASSPGRRGQDQPQHF. As DNA, the CDR3 is TGTGCCAGCAGCCCAGGACGGCGGGGGCAGGATCAGCCCCAGCATTTT.

This chain connects TRBV5-1 to TRBJ1-3; 7 bases align to TRBD1. This CDR3 is 15 amino acids long. Germline V gene data show CDR1 as SGHRS and CDR2 as YFSETQ. V gave up 4 bases and J gave up 8 bases; unmatched junction bases: 12. The chain's CDR3 is CASSPPGGKTDTIYF. As DNA, the CDR3 is TGCGCCAGCAGCCCCCCAGGGGGGAAAACGGACACCATATATTTT.

The chain employs TRBV7-9 and TRBJ1-2, with 8 bases matching TRBD1. The CDR3 contains 15 residues. Trimming cost V 2 bases and J 3 bases; bases outside gene matches: 5. In germline, CDR1 is SEHNR, CDR2 FQNEAQ (reference sequence). CDR3 in amino acids: CASSLIPGGDYGYTF. The CDR3 DNA reads TGTGCCAGCAGCTTAATTCCAGGGGGCGACTATGGCTACACCTTC.

The chain couples TRBV7-6 to TRBJ2-7, with D perhaps matching TRBD2 (6 bases). Between the trimmed V and J ends, which lost 6 bases and 3 bases, there was a span of 18 bases. CDR1 is SGHVS, CDR2 FNYEAQ, per germline. The CDR3 covers 15 residues. CDR3 amino acids: CASSLLAAKDYEQYF. CDR3 bases: TGTGCCAGCAGTTTACTAGCTGCTAAAGACTACGAGCAGTACTTC. The variable domain in full, with the rest retrieved from reference TRBV7-6 and TRBJ2-7, is GAGVSQSPRYKVTKRGQDVALRCDPISGHVSLYWYRQALGQGPEFLTYFNYEAQQDKSGLPNDRFSAERPEGSISTLTIQRTEQRDSAMYRCASSLLAAKDYEQYFGPGTRLTVT.

The genes are TRBV19 and TRBJ1-3, with D possibly being TRBD1 (5 bases). Trimming removed 3 bases at V and 0 bases at J, with 9 bases between. The CDR3 extends over 15 amino acids. Germline V gene sequence: CDR1 LNHDA, CDR2 SQIVND (reference sequence). The CDR3 DNA is TGTGCCAGTAGTATCCAGGGACTCTCTGGAAACACCATATATTTT. Residues: CASSIQGLSGNTIYF.

V and J are TRBV7-6 and TRBJ2-1, with 7 bases that match TRBD1. V shed 6 bases and J 2 bases; nucleotides not matched to a gene: 4. Germline V CDR1 and CDR2: SGHVS, FNYEAQ. The CDR3 extends over 14 amino acids. The CDR3 reads CASSSGQPYNEQFF. In nucleotides, the CDR3 is TGTGCCAGCAGTTCGGGACAGCCCTACAATGAGCAGTTCTTC.

This clone was picked up one time. The rearrangement joins TRBV6-5 to TRBJ2-7; 7 nucleotides align to TRBD1. Germline V lookup: CDR1 MNHEY, CDR2 SVGAGI. CDR3 length equals 15 residues. The V gene end was trimmed by 2 bases and the J gene end by 2 bases; junction bases not matched to a gene: 6. The chain's CDR3 is CASSYAWTGAYEQYF. As DNA, the CDR3 is TGTGCCAGCAGTTACGCGTGGACAGGCGCCTACGAGCAGTACTTC.

J is TRBJ2-7 and V is TRBV5-5, with D perhaps matching TRBD1 (5 bases). The length of the CDR3 is 13 residues. The germline CDR1 and CDR2 sequences are SGHKS and YYEKEE (reference sequence). V lost 2 bases to trimming and J lost 5 bases, with 11 bases between them. For the CDR3, the DNA is TGTGCCAGCAGCTTTTCCCTAGGGGACGAGCAGTACTTC. Protein product: CASSFSLGDEQYF.

V usage is TRBV4-3 and J usage is TRBJ2-3, with 7 bases aligning to TRBD1. The CDR3 runs 17 residues. CDR1 is LGHNA and CDR2 is YSLEER in the germline V gene. The trim removed 1 base at V and 1 base at J, leaving 8 bases unmatched. This CDR3 is CASSQGPTGIGTDTQYF. The CDR3 region has the DNA TGCGCCAGCAGCCAAGGACCGACAGGGATCGGCACAGATACGCAGTATTTT.

The chain joins TRBV28 to TRBJ2-7; the D call may be TRBD1 or TRBD2 (5 bases each). The V and J ends lost 6 bases and 0 bases respectively, with 18 bases between them. From germline, CDR1 is MDHEN and CDR2 SYDVKM. CDR3 length equals 16 residues. CDR3 loop: CASRLRPGRDSYEQYF. The CDR3 region has the DNA TGTGCCAGCAGGTTAAGACCGGGACGGGACTCCTACGAGCAGTACTTC.

This clone was recorded only once. The J gene is TRBJ1-2, the V gene TRBV15; D unresolved. The CDR3 contains 12 residues. Trimming cost V 0 bases and J 7 bases, with 6 bases left between them. CDR1 and CDR2 (germline): LNHNV, YYDKDF (reference sequence). The CDR3 protein is CATSRDEGGYTF. The DNA of the CDR3 is TGTGCCACCAGCAGAGATGAGGGTGGCTACACCTTC.

This chain joins TRBV6-1 and TRBJ1-5; 9 nucleotides agree with TRBD1. The V segment lost 2 bases and the J segment 2 bases; nucleotides outside the gene matches: 13. Looked up from germline, CDR1 is MNHNS and CDR2 is SASEGT. The CDR3 runs 19 residues. CDR3 region: CASSERGGTGWFGNQPQHF. Here the CDR3 DNA reads TGTGCCAGCAGTGAACGCGGGGGGACAGGGTGGTTCGGCAATCAGCCCCAGCATTTT.

The rearrangement links TRBV30 to TRBJ2-3; the D gene is possibly TRBD1 (6 bases). This CDR3 is 16 amino acids long. Germline V gene data show CDR1 as GTSNPN and CDR2 as SVGIG (reference sequence). V gave up 2 bases and J gave up 0 bases, with 15 bases separating them. The CDR3 nucleotides are TGTGCCTGGAGTAGGACAGCCTCCCCGAGCACAGATACGCAGTATTTT. It codes for CAWSRTASPSTDTQYF.

V and J are TRBV5-6 and TRBJ2-3, with no clear D. CDR1 and CDR2 (germline): SGHDT, YYEEEE. The V gene lost 0 bases and the J gene lost 4 bases, with 15 bases spanning the gap. This CDR3 comprises 16 residues. CDR3 bases: TGTGCCAGCAGCTTGGGGACCTTAGGGTCCCCAGATACGCAGTATTTT. It translates to CASSLGTLGSPDTQYF.

This clone came up once. CDR3 sequence: CASSPYSGASTDTQYF. The CDR3 region has the DNA TGTGCCAGCTCACCTTACTCGGGGGCGAGCACAGATACGCAGTATTTT. The V call is TRBV18, the J call TRBJ2-3; D is perhaps TRBD1 or TRBD2 (6 bases each). Trimming removed 3 bases at V and 0 bases at J, with 13 bases between. Germline V gene sequence: CDR1 KGHSH, CDR2 LQKENI. The CDR3 sequence is 16 residues long.

This chain links TRBV6-5 with TRBJ2-4; 9 bases agree with TRBD2. This CDR3 is 15 amino acids long. Per the germline V gene, CDR1 is MNHEY and CDR2 is SVGAGI. V dropped 6 bases and J dropped 1; count of bases not matched to a gene: 4. CDR3 region: CASSLAGGAKNIQYF. DNA for the CDR3: TGTGCCAGCAGCCTGGCGGGGGGGGCCAAAAACATTCAGTACTTC.

V usage is TRBV19 and J usage is TRBJ2-1; no clear D gene. This CDR3 spans 16 amino acids. V was pared by 5 bases and J by 5 bases, with 19 bases between. Germline loops: CDR1 LNHDA, CDR2 SQIVND (reference sequence). CDR3 nucleotide sequence: TGTGCCAGTAGTTCCCTAACGGCCCACCGGAACAATGAGCAGTTCTTC. It specifies CASSSLTAHRNNEQFF.

The J gene is TRBJ2-4, the V gene TRBV5-1, with 11 bases fitting TRBD2. This CDR3 spans 16 amino acids. Per the germline V gene, CDR1 is SGHRS and CDR2 is YFSETQ. The J segment lost 4 bases and the V segment lost 0 bases, leaving 3 bases of the junction unmatched. The chain's CDR3 is CASSLASGRSKNIQYF. The CDR3 DNA sequence: TGCGCCAGCAGCTTGGCTAGCGGGAGGTCAAAAAACATTCAGTACTTC.

The table lists this clone with a few counts. This sequence joins TRBV11-2 and TRBJ1-1, with D hard to call. Germline assignment: CDR1 SGHAT and CDR2 FQNNGV. This CDR3 comprises 13 residues. With 10 bases removed from V and 1 base from J, the gap between germline ends came to 13 bases. This CDR3 reads CATHRGENTEAFF. In DNA form, the CDR3 reads TGTGCCACCCACCGCGGGGAGAACACTGAAGCTTTCTTT.

The gene calls are TRBV28 and TRBJ2-1; a possible D gene is TRBD2 (6 bases). This CDR3 has 15 amino acids. Trimming cost V 2 bases and J 5 bases, with 13 bases left between them. CDR1 is MDHEN and CDR2 is SYDVKM in the germline V gene. CDR3 coding DNA: TGTGCCAGCAGTTTAAAGCTCGGGAGCAACAATGAGCAGTTCTTC. As protein: CASSLKLGSNNEQFF.

This CDR3 reads CASSLALLAGSSEQYF. DNA of the CDR3: TGTGCCAGCAGCTTAGCGCTACTAGCGGGAAGCTCCGAGCAGTACTTC. V is TRBV7-2 and J is TRBJ2-7; the match to TRBD2 covers 10 bases. CDR1 is SGHTA and CDR2 is FQGNSA in the germline V gene. V shed 0 bases and J 6 bases; nucleotides not matched to a gene: 8. This CDR3 has 16 residues.

CDR3 sequence reads: CASSLVPVGGLGNEQYF. CDR3 sequence (DNA): TGCGCCAGCAGCTTGGTGCCGGTCGGGGGGCTCGGGAACGAGCAGTACTTC. The rearrangement links TRBV5-1 to TRBJ2-7, with TRBD2 as a possible D gene (7 bases). The V end was cut by 0 bases, the J end by 5 bases, with 21 bases between. The CDR3 has 17 residues. The germline CDR1 and CDR2 sequences are SGHRS and YFSETQ.

This clone was counted a few times. This chain connects TRBV19 to TRBJ1-5; D possibly corresponds to TRBD1 (5 bases). There are 16 residues in the CDR3. Trimming removed 6 bases at V and 6 bases at J, with 21 bases between. Germline CDR1 and CDR2: LNHDA and SQIVND (reference sequence). The CDR3: CASSPTETGDAQPQHF. The CDR3 region has the DNA TGTGCCAGTAGCCCGACCGAAACGGGGGACGCTCAGCCCCAGCATTTT.

V and J are TRBV7-2 and TRBJ1-4; 10 bases align to TRBD1. The V and J ends lost 3 bases and 4 bases, in that order; junction bases with no gene match: 2. The CDR3 sequence is 15 residues long. Germline assignment: CDR1 SGHTA and CDR2 FQGNSA. CDR3 nucleotide sequence: TGTGCCAGCAGCTTCGGACAGGGGGTTAATGAAAAACTGTTTTTT. Translating it yields CASSFGQGVNEKLFF.

The chain combines TRBV6-5 with TRBJ2-5; TRBD2 matches at 12 bases. The CDR3 sequence is 15 residues long. Germline CDR1 and CDR2: MNHEY and SVGAGI. J lost 4 bases, V lost 6 bases, and 6 bases had no gene match. The CDR3 is CASRVTSGGGETQYF. The CDR3 DNA is TGTGCCAGCAGGGTGACTAGCGGGGGTGGAGAGACCCAGTACTTC.